This TCR beta chain originates from a study of CD8+ T cells in alopecia areata (dated by TCRdb to the late 2010s). Describing the broader study: The treated patients took part in an open-label pilot trial in which moderate-to-severe alopecia areata was treated with oral tofacitinib at 5 to 10 mg twice daily. Tofacitinib was given for 6 to 18 months, followed by 6 months of follow-up off drug to assess delayed response and recurrence. RNA was extracted with the PAXgene miRNA kit for fixed scalp, the miRNeasy kit for PBMCs, and the RNeasy kit for mouse skin. Human TCRbeta sequencing covered scalp tissue and sorted CD4+ and CD8+ peripheral blood T cells from patchy and totalis/universalis alopecia areata patients and healthy controls. To study T cell clonal expansion in alopecia areata, the researchers applied high-throughput TCRbeta sequencing to both the C3H/HeJ mouse model and human patients. immunoSEQ multiplex PCR using 35 Vbeta forward primers and 13 Jbeta reverse primers was used to amplify TCRbeta CDR3 regions. For the treated patients, the SALT score, which quantifies what percentage of scalp surface area is affected, served as the measure of disease severity. Scalp clonality was compared across normal scalp (n=4), patchy alopecia areata scalp (n=8), and alopecia totalis/universalis scalp (n=8). Biopsies were taken from tofacitinib-treated patients at baseline and again at 4 and 24 weeks into treatment, and several of those patients also had a later scalp biopsy.

Results the study describes overall, beyond this receptor: Lesional scalp, especially in alopecia totalis/universalis, showed higher clonality and more expanded CD8+ clones than normal scalp, suggesting antigenic drive. Scalp TCR repertoire analysis is complicated because resident alphabeta T cells in normal human skin are also sequenced, whereas mouse skin is dominated by gammadelta T cells. Because the treated cohort was small and had just a single nonresponder, larger studies are needed to establish links between baseline CD8+ expansion and response. Scalp clonality and the number of expanded CD8+ clones among the top 100 scalp clones were significantly decreased by tofacitinib. Shared TCR sequences between patients were less evident than in mice, which may be partly attributable to HLA diversity in the patient population. Many expanded lesional clones persisted in scalp and blood during tofacitinib treatment, which may partly explain relapse after stopping treatment.

This clone was recorded a few times. Its binding antigen is unknown. There are no base qualities to consult, and no much larger clone falls within one base. The library was generated by the immunoSEQ multiplex PCR assay. For TCR sequencing, RNA was extracted from every sample and reverse transcribed into cDNA to serve as template. First-strand cDNA was synthesized using SuperScript III with a 2:1 mix of oligo-dT and random hexamers. A synthetic immune receptor repertoire was used to assess amplification bias, and residual bias was removed computationally. As for the authors' bioinformatics: After raw reads were preprocessed to remove errors, the CDR3 was defined following IMGT conventions as running from the conserved cysteine to phenylalanine. Clonality was computed by normalizing Shannon entropy by log2 of the number of productive unique TCRs and subtracting the result from 1. Scalp TCRbeta sequences were cross-referenced with sorted blood CD4 and CD8 repertoires so that the CD4 or CD8 identity of scalp clones could be inferred. In its TCRdb copy, this immuneACCESS table keeps in-frame sequences only and misses some clones. Where compared with another copy, unresolved V genes explain less than half of these, and the others have no known cause. That table supplies the V and J calls and clone size; D and trimming were determined from the DNA. This sample gives about 150,000 clones in total; around 50% of them show up just once. About 16% of the sample rests with the top ten.

The time point label for this specimen denotes: about four weeks on oral tofacitinib. The sample's treatment or condition label, in plain terms: oral pan-JAK inhibitor, 5-10 mg twice daily. Lesional scalp punch biopsies and peripheral blood were collected from alopecia areata patients. After PBMCs were isolated by density centrifugation and stained for CD3, CD4 and CD8, a FACSAria was used to sort CD4+ and CD8+ T cells. The receptor's source is a human donor with alopecia areata. Sequenced here: CD8+ T cells sorted from blood, sampled at week 4, from a patient treated with tofacitinib.

The CDR3 here reads CASSLGGGGQPQHF. Read as DNA, the sequence is TGTGCCAGCAGCTTAGGAGGGGGCGGTCAGCCCCAGCATTTT. The rearranged chain carries TRBV13 and TRBJ1-5, and TRBD1 aligns with 7 junction nucleotides. The CDR3 contains 14 residues, cysteine and phenylalanine counted. The kept DNA is CDR3 alone, 42 bases in frame from the first base. V is trimmed back by 0 bases and J by 6 bases, and the junction contains 2 bases that no gene match accounts for. CDR1 and CDR2, looked up from the germline V gene (reference sequence), are PRHDT and FYEKMQ.